Listed below are T cell receptor beta chains from one sample, sequenced in a study of T cells in Graves' hyperthyroidism and ophthalmopathy. Using its own MiXCR run on the multiplex PCR reads, TCRdb lists one record per CDR3 protein. The sample lists roughly 710,000 distinct CDR3 sequences, roughly a third occurring once. The sequenced sample consisted of blood. Source of these receptors: a woman aged 40 to 50 with Graves' hyperthyroidism. The CDR3 runs from the conserved cysteine through the conserved F or W. The order of the fields is clone size, J gene, D gene, V gene, CDR3 DNA, CDR3 protein. A D gene is named only where the DNA matches it firmly. A clone size is listed for some rows: how often the clone was seen (once, few, many), or a class if it is expanded.

size: -; J: TRBJ2-5; D: -; V: TRBV7-6; DNA: TGTGCCAGCAGCTTAGGGGGGGGCCAAGAGGCCCAGTACTTC; CDR3: CASSLGGGQEAQYF
size: many; J: TRBJ1-1; D: TRBD1; V: TRBV28; DNA: TGTGCCAGCAGCCATCCGGGACAGGGTGTAGCTTTCTTT; CDR3: CASSHPGQGVAFF
size: many; J: TRBJ1-6; D: TRBD1; V: TRBV6-5; DNA: TGTGCCAGCAGTCCGACAGGGGCGGGTTCACCCCTCCACTTT; CDR3: CASSPTGAGSPLHF
size: -; J: TRBJ1-1; D: -; V: TRBV10-3; DNA: TGTGCCATCAGTTATCCCACTGAAGCTTTCTTT; CDR3: CAISYPTEAFF
size: -; J: TRBJ2-7; D: TRBD1; V: TRBV10-3; DNA: TGTGCCAGCAGTCATGTTGACAGGGATGGCTACGAGCAGTACTTC; CDR3: CASSHVDRDGYEQYF
size: once; J: TRBJ2-7; D: TRBD1; V: TRBV6-1; DNA: TGTGCCAGACAGAGTAGGGACAGGGACTACGAGCAGAACTTC; CDR3: CARQSRDRDYEQNF
size: -; J: TRBJ1-5; D: TRBD1; V: TRBV20-1; DNA: TGCAGTGCTGACAGGGGGCTAGATCAGCCCCAGCATTTT; CDR3: CSADRGLDQPQHF
size: -; J: TRBJ2-2; D: TRBD2; V: TRBV10-3; DNA: TGTGCCAGCCAGAACGGACTAGCGGGATCGAACACCGGGGAGCTGTTTTTT; CDR3: CASQNGLAGSNTGELFF
size: -; J: TRBJ2-5; D: TRBD1; V: TRBV12-3/TRBV12-4; DNA: TGTGCCAGCACTACTAGGACAGGGGGCGGGCAAGAGACCCAGTACTTC; CDR3: CASTTRTGGGQETQYF
size: -; J: TRBJ1-4; D: TRBD1; V: TRBV7-9; DNA: TGTGCCAGCAGCTTACGGGGGACAGGACGATTTTCGGAAAAACTGTTTTTT; CDR3: CASSLRGTGRFSEKLFF
size: few; J: TRBJ1-1; D: -; V: TRBV6-5; DNA: TGTGCCAGCAGTTACTCGAAGTTGGCAAGCACTGAAGCTTTCTTT; CDR3: CASSYSKLASTEAFF
size: many; J: TRBJ2-6; D: -; V: TRBV7-2; DNA: TGTGCCAGCAGCGTCTTTGGGGTGGACGTCCTGACTTTC; CDR3: CASSVFGVDVLTF
size: many; J: TRBJ2-7; D: TRBD2; V: TRBV12-3/TRBV12-4; DNA: TGTGCCAGCAGCCTTCGGACGGGGGGAGTTTACGAGCAGTACTTC; CDR3: CASSLRTGGVYEQYF
size: -; J: TRBJ1-6; D: TRBD1; V: TRBV5-1; DNA: TGCGCCAGCAGCCCCTACGGGGGACAGGGAGGTTCACCCCTCCACTTT; CDR3: CASSPYGGQGGSPLHF
size: few; J: TRBJ1-6; D: -; V: TRBV20-1; DNA: TGCAGTGCTAGTAAAGGGGACCGGGGCTATAATTCACCCCTCCACTTT; CDR3: CSASKGDRGYNSPLHF
size: -; J: TRBJ2-7; D: -; V: TRBV5-1; DNA: TGCGCCAGCACCTTCTCGATAGGACCCGAAAGCTACGAGCAGTACTTC; CDR3: CASTFSIGPESYEQYF
size: many; J: TRBJ2-6; D: -; V: TRBV20-1; DNA: TGCAGTGCTAGAGAGCCTAGAGCTGGGGCCAACGTCCTGACTTTC; CDR3: CSAREPRAGANVLTF
size: -; J: TRBJ1-3; D: -; V: TRBV7-9; DNA: TGCGCCAGCAGCCAAGTAGGGATTGGAAACACCATATATTTT; CDR3: CASSQVGIGNTIYF
size: few; J: TRBJ1-1; D: -; V: TRBV16; DNA: TGTGCCAGCAGCCAAGGAACAGGAGGACAAGGGACGGAAGCTTTCTTT; CDR3: CASSQGTGGQGTEAFF
size: many; J: TRBJ2-7; D: TRBD1; V: TRBV10-2; DNA: TGCGCCAGCAGTGATCCCGGACAGGGCTCCTACGAGCAGTACTTC; CDR3: CASSDPGQGSYEQYF
size: few; J: TRBJ1-1; D: -; V: TRBV7-2; DNA: TGTGCCAGCAGCCGTTCTCGTGGGGGGGTACATCGGAACACTGAAGCTTTCTTT; CDR3: CASSRSRGGVHRNTEAFF
size: many; J: TRBJ1-3; D: -; V: TRBV7-9; DNA: TGTGCCAGCAGCTTAAGGGGCAGCGTATCCTTCTCTGGAAACACCATATATTTT; CDR3: CASSLRGSVSFSGNTIYF
size: many; J: TRBJ2-2; D: -; V: TRBV10-3; DNA: TGTGCCATCAGTGGGCGACAGGAGAAGGACGGGGAGCTGTTTTTT; CDR3: CAISGRQEKDGELFF
size: many; J: TRBJ1-2; D: TRBD1; V: TRBV9; DNA: TGTGCCAGCAGCACAGGGGACAGCCACTATGGCTACACCTTC; CDR3: CASSTGDSHYGYTF
size: many; J: TRBJ1-6; D: -; V: TRBV7-9; DNA: TGTGCCAGCAGCCAAGTGGGGGATTCACCCCTCCACTTT; CDR3: CASSQVGDSPLHF
size: many; J: TRBJ1-2; D: -; V: TRBV12-3/TRBV12-4; DNA: TGTGCCAGCACCCCCGCGGGTTTGAATGGCTACACCTTC; CDR3: CASTPAGLNGYTF
size: -; J: TRBJ1-4; D: -; V: TRBV29-1; DNA: TGCAGCGTCCAAGATACGACAGGATATTCTGAAAAACTGTTTTTT; CDR3: CSVQDTTGYSEKLFF
size: few; J: TRBJ1-2; D: -; V: TRBV28; DNA: TGTGCCACCAGCCTGGGGGCTCGGTATGGCTACACCTTC; CDR3: CATSLGARYGYTF
size: few; J: TRBJ1-3; D: -; V: TRBV4-1; DNA: TGCGCCAGCAGCCAAGATCTTCGGCTCACCATATATTTT; CDR3: CASSQDLRLTIYF
size: -; J: TRBJ2-7; D: -; V: TRBV12-3/TRBV12-4; DNA: TGTGCCAGCAGTCCGCAGTACGGACAGAGACTCCCCGGGGGACACCAGCAGTACTTC; CDR3: CASSPQYGQRLPGGHQQYF
size: many; J: TRBJ1-2; D: -; V: TRBV19; DNA: TGTGCCAGTAGGATGGGGCATGGCTACACCTTC; CDR3: CASRMGHGYTF
size: many; J: TRBJ1-1; D: -; V: TRBV4-2; DNA: TGTGCCAGCAGGAAGACAGGGAACACTGAAGCTTTCTTT; CDR3: CASRKTGNTEAFF
size: -; J: TRBJ1-1; D: TRBD1; V: TRBV9; DNA: TGTGCCAGCAGCGTAGATTTCGGGACAGTGAACACTGAAGCTTTCTTT; CDR3: CASSVDFGTVNTEAFF
size: few; J: TRBJ1-1; D: -; V: TRBV19; DNA: TGTGCCAGTATAATGGGGCAGGGGAGAATGGACACTGAAGCTTTCTTT; CDR3: CASIMGQGRMDTEAFF
size: -; J: TRBJ1-1; D: -; V: TRBV19; DNA: TGTGCCAGTAGTATCGGACTTAAGAACACTGAAGCTTTCTTT; CDR3: CASSIGLKNTEAFF
size: many; J: TRBJ1-5; D: -; V: TRBV7-9; DNA: TGTGCCAGCAGCAAAAGGGGGGGCGATCAGCCCCAGCATTTT; CDR3: CASSKRGGDQPQHF
size: -; J: TRBJ2-7; D: -; V: TRBV9; DNA: TGTGCCAGCCTTGCCAACTACGAGCAGTACTTC; CDR3: CASLANYEQYF
size: many; J: TRBJ2-7; D: TRBD2; V: TRBV4-3; DNA: TGCGCCAGCAGCCTAGGACTAGCGGGAGGGTGGCAGTACTTC; CDR3: CASSLGLAGGWQYF
size: -; J: TRBJ2-7; D: -; V: TRBV5-6; DNA: TGTGCCAGCAGCTTGTTTCAAGAGCAGTACTTC; CDR3: CASSLFQEQYF
size: -; J: TRBJ2-7; D: -; V: TRBV3-1; DNA: TGTGCCAGCAGCCAAGAGGGTCATATGGATGGCTACGAGCAGTACTTC; CDR3: CASSQEGHMDGYEQYF
size: few; J: TRBJ1-1; D: TRBD1; V: TRBV4-3; DNA: TGCGCCAGCAGCTCACAGGGGGCGACGGCTTTCTTT; CDR3: CASSSQGATAFF
size: many; J: TRBJ1-2; D: TRBD1; V: TRBV15; DNA: TGTGCCACCAGCAGCGCCGGGACAGGGTTTAACTATGGCTACACCTTC; CDR3: CATSSAGTGFNYGYTF
size: many; J: TRBJ2-2; D: -; V: TRBV7-3; DNA: TGTGCCAGCAGCCCAAATACGGGGGGCGTGAACACCGGGGAGCTGTTTTTT; CDR3: CASSPNTGGVNTGELFF
size: -; J: TRBJ2-7; D: -; V: TRBV7-8; DNA: TGTGCCAGCAGTCCGCAGGTCGACGAGCAGTACTTC; CDR3: CASSPQVDEQYF
size: -; J: TRBJ2-7; D: TRBD1; V: TRBV19; DNA: TGTGCCAGTAGTCCGTACCCTGGACAGGGATCCTACGAGCAGTACTTC; CDR3: CASSPYPGQGSYEQYF
size: few; J: TRBJ2-2; D: -; V: TRBV7-2; DNA: TGTGCCAGCAGCTTAGAGGGCAGCGTGAACACCGGGGAGCTGTTTTTT; CDR3: CASSLEGSVNTGELFF